These 13 T cell receptor beta chains were all obtained from the same sample, sequenced in a study of shared clonotypes between healthy human individuals. Sequenced by immunoSEQ multiplex PCR; TCRdb stores in-frame clones only, minus some. The sample yields approximately 2.4 million clones, nearly 97% seen once. Material: naive CD4+ T cells sorted from blood. The subset was: CD45RA+ positively selected. These receptors all come from a man aged 18-30 years in good health.

This sequence joins TRBV27 and TRBJ1-4; D gene ambiguous. Trimming took 4 bases from V and 3 from J, leaving 15 bases between them. The CDR3 runs to 16 residues. The germline gives CDR1 MNHEY, CDR2 SMNVEV (reference sequence). CDR3 sequence: CASSSSWATANEKLFF. As DNA, the CDR3 is TGTGCCAGCAGTTCGTCATGGGCTACGGCTAATGAAAAACTGTTTTTT.

This rearrangement joins TRBV7-2 to TRBJ2-6; 8 bases agree with TRBD1. This CDR3 has 18 residues. The V gene's germline CDR1 is SGHTA and CDR2 FQGNSA. Trimming removed 3 bases from V and 2 bases from J; junction bases left unmatched: 9. The CDR3 DNA follows: TGTGCCAGCAGCTTCCGGACAGGGCCTGTGACTGGGGCCAACGTCCTGACTTTC. As protein: CASSFRTGPVTGANVLTF.

Concerning this clone itself: Other DNA sequences in this specimen translate into the identical CDR3. The chain combines TRBV2 with TRBJ2-5; TRBD1 aligns across 9 bases. J gave up 0 bases and V 4 bases, and 3 bases lay outside the gene matches. The V gene's germline CDR1 is SNHLY and CDR2 FYNNEI. This CDR3 comprises 15 residues. The CDR3 DNA reads as TGTGCCAGCAGTGGGGGGACAGGGAACCAAGAGACCCAGTACTTC. Translating it yields CASSGGTGNQETQYF. Based on the CDR3 plus reference TRBV2 and TRBJ2-5, the full variable domain is EPEVTQTPSHQVTQMGQEVILRCVPISNHLYFYWYRQILGQKVEFLVSFYNNEISEKSEIFDDQFSVERPDGSNFTLKIRSTKLEDSAMYFCASSGGTGNQETQYFGPGTRLLVL.

The chain links TRBV2 to TRBJ1-1, with 7 bases matching TRBD1. Germline assignment: CDR1 SNHLY and CDR2 FYNNEI. The ends lost 10 bases at V and 9 bases at J; junction bases unmatched: 8. The CDR3 consists of 11 residues. The CDR3 protein is CATIRGTKAFF. In DNA form, the CDR3 reads TGTGCCACCATCAGGGGGACAAAAGCTTTCTTT.

The chain couples TRBV4-1 to TRBJ2-7; maybe TRBD1 (5 bases). V dropped 4 bases and J dropped 4 bases, with 23 bases sitting between them. This CDR3 is 17 amino acids long. Germline CDR1 reads MGHRA; CDR2 reads YSYEKL. In nucleotides, the CDR3 is TGCGCCAGCAGCCTAAGCAAGGACACCCGATTCCTTTACGAGCAGTACTTC. It specifies CASSLSKDTRFLYEQYF.

The CDR3 protein is CASSLGTGINTDTQYF. The CDR3 DNA reads as TGTGCCAGCAGCTTAGGTACCGGGATCAACACAGATACGCAGTATTTT. The rearrangement joins TRBV7-2 to TRBJ2-3; possible D gene TRBD2, 5 bases. V was trimmed by 1 base and J by 2 bases, leaving 13 bases between them. CDR3 length: 16 amino acids. Germline V CDR1 and CDR2: SGHTA, FQGNSA.

As to this clone: Within the sample, other DNA sequences also encode this same CDR3. This chain connects TRBV27 to TRBJ1-6, with a tentative D call TRBD1 (6 bases). CDR3 length equals 14 residues. V gave up 4 bases and J gave up 4 bases, with 8 bases separating them. CDR1 is MNHEY and CDR2 is SMNVEV in the germline V gene (reference sequence). CDR3 residues: CASSSGQYNSPLHF. The CDR3 region has the DNA TGTGCCAGCAGTTCAGGACAGTATAATTCACCCCTCCACTTT.

This sequence joins TRBV11-3 and TRBJ2-7; tentatively, D is TRBD2 (6 bases). The germline V and J ends were trimmed by 5 bases and 2 bases, with 10 bases remaining between them. The V gene's germline CDR1 is SGHNT and CDR2 YENEEA. This CDR3 spans 13 amino acids. The CDR3 DNA reads TGTGCCAGCAGCCCTGGACTACCCTACGAGCAGTACTTC. Its protein is CASSPGLPYEQYF.

This chain connects TRBV4-1 to TRBJ2-5; 11 bases map to TRBD1. Per the germline V gene, CDR1 is MGHRA and CDR2 is YSYEKL. V shed 4 bases, J shed 5 bases, and the junction held 9 bases outside the gene matches. The CDR3 sequence is 16 residues long. In nucleotides, the CDR3 is TGCGCCAGCAGCCGGTCAGGACAGGGGGCCAGGGAGACCCAGTACTTC. Translating it yields CASSRSGQGARETQYF.

The chain is built from TRBV7-3 and TRBJ2-7; 12 nucleotides line up with TRBD1. This CDR3 is built from 15 residues. The germline V gene has CDR1 SGHTA and CDR2 FQGTGA. With V trimmed by 4 bases and J by 5 bases, 6 bases remained unmatched. In nucleotides, the CDR3 is TGTGCCAGCAGCTCCGGGACAGGGGGCCCCAACGAGCAGTACTTC. Encoded protein: CASSSGTGGPNEQYF.

The rearrangement links TRBV6-1 to TRBJ2-3, with TRBD2 matching 15 bases. Unmatched junction bases numbered 13, after V lost 2 bases and J lost 4 bases. Germline CDR1 and CDR2: MNHNS and SASEGT. The CDR3 has 20 residues. The chain's CDR3 is CASSELSRTSGRAAADTQYF. CDR3 coding DNA: TGTGCCAGCAGTGAACTTTCCAGGACTAGCGGGAGGGCCGCGGCAGATACGCAGTATTTT.

This chain joins TRBV5-1 and TRBJ2-7; 12 bases fit TRBD2. Germline V gene lookup returns CDR1 SGHRS and CDR2 YFSETQ. The CDR3 is 15 amino acids. Trimming removed 7 bases from V and 5 bases from J; junction bases left unmatched: 10. DNA for the CDR3: TGCGCCAGCTGCCCGACTAGCGGGAGTTTGGACGAGCAGTACTTC. Translation: CASCPTSGSLDEQYF.

Notes on this clone: Other DNA sequences in this sample translate to the same CDR3. The chain has TRBV6-5 and TRBJ2-5; the match to TRBD1 covers 7 bases. Germline CDR1 and CDR2: MNHEY and SVGAGI. The CDR3 has 12 amino acids. Germline trimming cut 7 bases from V and 2 bases from J; bases unmatched to any gene: 1. CDR3 nucleotide sequence: TGTGCCAGCAAGGACAGGCAAGAGACCCAGTACTTC. Translating gives CASKDRQETQYF.